The T cell receptor (beta chain) described here comes from a study of early T cells in non-severe SARS-CoV-2 infection. MiXCR was run by TCRdb on the 5' RACE reads, yielding one entry per CDR3 protein. The repertoire holds 75,000 to 80,000 distinct CDR3 sequences, with roughly a sixth as singletons. CDR3 size: 15 residues. The V and J ends lost 1 base and 4 bases respectively, with 13 bases between them. Germline-derived CDR1 and CDR2 are SGHTA and FQGTGA. Sequenced material: whole blood. The sequence came from an adult who was a healthcare worker with PCR-confirmed SARS-CoV-2 infection or an uninfected control (not recorded which). The J gene is TRBJ2-5, the V gene TRBV7-3; maybe TRBD2 (6 bases). The CDR3 here is CASSLNTGRGETQYF. In DNA, the CDR3 is TGTGCCAGCAGCTTAAACACGGGGCGGGGAGAGACCCAGTACTTC.